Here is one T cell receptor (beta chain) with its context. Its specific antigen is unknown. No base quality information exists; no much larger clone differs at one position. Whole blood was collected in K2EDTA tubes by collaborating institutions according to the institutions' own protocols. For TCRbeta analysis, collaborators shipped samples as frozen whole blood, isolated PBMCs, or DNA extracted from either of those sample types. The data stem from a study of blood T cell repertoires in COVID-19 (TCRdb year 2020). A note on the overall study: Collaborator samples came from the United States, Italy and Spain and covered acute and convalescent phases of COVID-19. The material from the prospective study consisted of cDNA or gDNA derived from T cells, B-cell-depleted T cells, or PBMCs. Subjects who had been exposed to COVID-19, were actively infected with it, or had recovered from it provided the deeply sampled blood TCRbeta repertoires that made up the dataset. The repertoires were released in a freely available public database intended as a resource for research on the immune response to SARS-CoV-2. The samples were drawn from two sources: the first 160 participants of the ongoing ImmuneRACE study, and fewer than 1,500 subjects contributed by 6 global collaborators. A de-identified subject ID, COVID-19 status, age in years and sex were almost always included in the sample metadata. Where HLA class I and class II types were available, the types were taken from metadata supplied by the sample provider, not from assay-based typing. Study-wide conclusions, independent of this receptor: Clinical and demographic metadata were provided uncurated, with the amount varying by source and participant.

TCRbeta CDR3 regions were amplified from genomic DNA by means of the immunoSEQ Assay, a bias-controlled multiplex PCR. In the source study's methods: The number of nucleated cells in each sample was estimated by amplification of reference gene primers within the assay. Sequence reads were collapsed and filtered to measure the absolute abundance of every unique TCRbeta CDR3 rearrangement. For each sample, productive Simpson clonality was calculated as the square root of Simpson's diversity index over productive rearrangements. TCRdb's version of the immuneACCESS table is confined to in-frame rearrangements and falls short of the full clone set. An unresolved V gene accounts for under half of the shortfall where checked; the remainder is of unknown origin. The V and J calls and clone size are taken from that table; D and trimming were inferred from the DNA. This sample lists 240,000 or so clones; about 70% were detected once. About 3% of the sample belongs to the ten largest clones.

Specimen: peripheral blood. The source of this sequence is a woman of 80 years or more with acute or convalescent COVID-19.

DNA sequence: TGTGCCACCAGTGACTCGACAGGACGGCTGTTTTTT. Its coded protein is CATSDSTGRLFF. This receptor chain uses TRBV24-1 and TRBJ1-4; the D region possibly corresponds to TRBD1 (6 bases align). Via the germline V gene, CDR1 is KGHDR and CDR2 SFDVKD. Including the terminal cysteine and phenylalanine, the CDR3 comprises 12 residues. Left in the record is the CDR3 DNA by itself, 36 bases read in frame from the first base. Trimming costs V 4 bases and J 14 bases, and their ends lie 13 bases apart.